What follows are 15 T cell receptor beta chains derived from one specimen sequenced in a study of early T cells in non-severe SARS-CoV-2 infection (dated by TCRdb to about 2021). Library prep was done by 5' RACE. TCRdb shows the sequencer as NextSeq 500. Clones were called with MiXCR by TCRdb after fastp trimmed the public reads at Q25, and only in-frame beta chains were retained. Every entry covers one CDR3 protein and lists the most common genes and DNA from its rows. The sample table lists 80,000 to 95,000 distinct CDR3 sequences, approximately 15% of them with a count of one. Clones ranked in the top ten supply approximately 5.1% of the sample. This sample comprised whole blood, obtained at baseline. The receptors shown here come from an adult who was a healthcare worker with PCR-confirmed SARS-CoV-2 infection or an uninfected control (not recorded which).

This chain uses TRBV6-2 or TRBV6-3 with TRBJ1-1, with D unclear. Germline V gene data show CDR1 as MNHEY and CDR2 as SVGEGT. The CDR3 is made up of 16 amino acids. V was cut by 4 bases and J by 7 bases, with 22 bases left in between. The DNA for the CDR3 is TGTGCCAGCAGTTCCCGCCCGGGCCTAAAACGAATTGAAGCTTTCTTT. This sequence encodes CASSSRPGLKRIEAFF.

This clonotype was counted a few times. The chain couples TRBV4-1 to TRBJ2-7; maybe TRBD2 (5 bases). The CDR3 contains 17 residues. The germline V gene encodes CDR1 MGHRA and CDR2 YSYEKL. Between the trimmed V and J ends, which lost 1 base and 2 bases, there was a span of 18 bases. The CDR3 DNA sequence: TGCGCCAGCAGCCAAGTCGCGCTGTGGACTTATCCCTACGAGCAGTACTTC. This encodes CASSQVALWTYPYEQYF.

The chain has TRBV20-1 and TRBJ2-2; D gene unclear. Germline values: CDR1 DFQATT, CDR2 SNEGSKA (reference sequence). CDR3 size: 13 residues. V was shortened by 8 bases and J by 1 base, with 11 bases between the two germline ends. The CDR3 spells CSTRTGNTGELFF. The CDR3 DNA reads as TGCAGTACCCGGACGGGGAACACCGGGGAGCTGTTTTTT.

This clonotype has only a few counts. The genes are TRBV24-1 and TRBJ1-1; a weak D match, TRBD1 (5 bases). The V end was cut by 4 bases, the J end by 5 bases, with 19 bases between. Per germline, CDR1 KGHDR and CDR2 SFDVKD. This CDR3 has 16 amino acids. The CDR3: CATSEADRFGKTEAFF. The CDR3 region has the DNA TGTGCCACCAGTGAAGCCGACAGATTCGGAAAGACTGAAGCTTTCTTT.

The table lists this clonotype with a few counts. This chain joins TRBV13 and TRBJ2-7; 7 bases match TRBD1. After removal of 10 bases from V and 3 bases from J, the junction contained 9 bases not matched to a gene. CDR1 and CDR2 from the germline V gene are PRHDT and FYEKMQ (reference sequence). The CDR3 totals 13 residues. CDR3 residues: CATGTASHYEQYF. The DNA of the CDR3 is TGTGCCACCGGGACAGCTTCCCACTACGAGCAGTACTTC.

There are a few counts of this clonotype. This rearrangement joins TRBV7-9 to TRBJ2-7; no reliable D call. The V end lost 5 bases, the J end lost 3 bases, and 11 bases lay between the germline ends. CDR3 length: 13 amino acids. From germline, CDR1 is SEHNR and CDR2 FQNEAQ (reference sequence). The CDR3 protein is CASSLSSHYEQYF. In DNA, the CDR3 is TGTGCCAGCAGCCTGTCGTCGCACTACGAGCAGTACTTC.

Many counts were recorded for this clonotype. The chain couples TRBV12-3 or TRBV12-4 to TRBJ2-7; 9 nucleotides line up with TRBD1. With 4 bases clipped from V and 7 bases from J, the junction kept 5 bases outside the gene matches. This CDR3 comprises 13 residues. CDR3 region: CASSWDRVGEQYF. The CDR3 DNA follows: TGTGCCAGCAGTTGGGACAGGGTTGGAGAGCAGTACTTC.

The rearrangement joins TRBV4-1 to TRBJ2-7, with 7 bases identical to TRBD2. The V and J ends lost 1 base and 4 bases, in that order; junction bases with no gene match: 10. Germline-derived CDR1 and CDR2 are MGHRA and YSYEKL. The CDR3 runs 16 residues. The CDR3 spells CASSQGGTIISYEQYF. The CDR3 DNA reads TGCGCCAGCAGCCAAGGGGGGACTATAATTAGTTACGAGCAGTACTTC.

This clonotype showed up just a few times. The chain combines TRBV11-2 with TRBJ2-1; TRBD1 or TRBD2 may be the D gene (5 bases each). CDR1 is SGHAT and CDR2 is FQNNGV in the germline V gene. CDR3 size: 15 residues. V was trimmed by 7 bases and J by 2 bases, leaving 15 bases between them. The CDR3 is CASTHGTLTYNEQFF. The CDR3 coding sequence is TGTGCCAGCACCCACGGGACGCTGACCTACAATGAGCAGTTCTTC.

The chain has TRBV28 and TRBJ1-5, with a tentative D call TRBD1 (6 bases). Trimming pared 3 bases from V and 2 bases from J, leaving 11 bases between. The CDR3 covers 15 residues. Per germline, CDR1 MDHEN and CDR2 SYDVKM. The CDR3 protein is CASSFVGAGNQPQHF. Here the CDR3 DNA reads TGTGCCAGCAGTTTTGTGGGGGCCGGCAATCAGCCCCAGCATTTT.

This clonotype was picked up a small number of times. The V and J genes are TRBV7-2 and TRBJ2-3; 11 nucleotides line up with TRBD2. V was clipped by 3 bases and J by 4 bases; unmatched bases: 6. This CDR3 is 16 amino acids long. The germline V gene has CDR1 SGHTA and CDR2 FQGNSA. This chain's CDR3 is CASSFLAGGVADTQYF. The CDR3 DNA reads as TGTGCCAGCAGCTTCCTAGCGGGAGGAGTGGCAGATACGCAGTATTTT.

The chain employs TRBV24-1 and TRBJ2-5; 9 bases line up with TRBD1. Trimming took 4 bases from V and 5 from J; bases not matched to a gene: 4. CDR3 length: 14 amino acids. Per germline, CDR1 KGHDR and CDR2 SFDVKD. In DNA form, the CDR3 reads TGTGCCACCAGTGACCGGGACAGGGTTGAGACCCAGTACTTC. This sequence encodes CATSDRDRVETQYF.

This clonotype was seen more than once but under ten times. CDR3 residues: CASSLAGGLHEQYF. CDR3 bases: TGTGCCAGCAGCCTAGCGGGAGGTTTGCACGAGCAGTACTTC. The V call is TRBV5-4, the J call TRBJ2-7; 11 bases fit TRBD2. The CDR3 runs to 14 residues. V dropped 4 bases and J dropped 5; count of bases not matched to a gene: 5. Germline lookup yields CDR1 SGHNT and CDR2 YYREEE (reference sequence).

The CDR3 DNA sequence: TGTGCCAGCAGAGCCGAGGAGTCCCAGTACTTC. Translation gives CASRAEESQYF. J is TRBJ2-5 and V is TRBV6-4; no reliable D call. Trimming shortened V by 6 bases and J by 9 bases, and 11 bases separated the two germline ends. The germline V gene has CDR1 MRHNA and CDR2 SNTAGT. The CDR3 consists of 11 residues.

This clonotype has only a few counts. The chain combines TRBV20-1 with TRBJ2-7, with a tentative D call TRBD2 (5 bases). The V and J ends lost 6 bases and 6 bases respectively, with 27 bases between them. The CDR3 extends over 16 amino acids. CDR1 and CDR2 (germline): DFQATT, SNEGSKA (reference sequence). CDR3 sequence (DNA): TGCAGTGCCCATAGAGAGGACTCTTTAGTAAAACGCGAGCAGTACTTC. It codes for CSAHREDSLVKREQYF.